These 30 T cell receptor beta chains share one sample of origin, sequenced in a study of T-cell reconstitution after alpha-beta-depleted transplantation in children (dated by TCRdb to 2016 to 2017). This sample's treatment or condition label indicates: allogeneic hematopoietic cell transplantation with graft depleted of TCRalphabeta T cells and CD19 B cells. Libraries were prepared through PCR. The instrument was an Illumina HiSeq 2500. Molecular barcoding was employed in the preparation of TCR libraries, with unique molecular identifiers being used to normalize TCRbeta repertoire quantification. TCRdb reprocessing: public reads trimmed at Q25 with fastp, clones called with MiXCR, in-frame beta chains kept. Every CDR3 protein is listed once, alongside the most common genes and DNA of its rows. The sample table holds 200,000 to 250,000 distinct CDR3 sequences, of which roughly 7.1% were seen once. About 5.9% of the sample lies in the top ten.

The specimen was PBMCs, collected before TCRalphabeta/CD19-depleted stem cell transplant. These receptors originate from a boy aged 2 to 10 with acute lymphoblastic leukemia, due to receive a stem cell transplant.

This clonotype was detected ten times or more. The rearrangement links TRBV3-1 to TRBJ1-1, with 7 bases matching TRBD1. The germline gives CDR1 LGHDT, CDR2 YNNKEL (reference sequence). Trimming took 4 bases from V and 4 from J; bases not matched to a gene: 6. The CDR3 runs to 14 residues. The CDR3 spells CASSPRDSLTEAFF. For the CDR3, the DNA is TGTGCCAGCAGCCCCCGGGACAGTCTCACTGAAGCTTTCTTT. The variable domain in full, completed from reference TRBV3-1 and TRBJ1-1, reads DTAVSQTPKYLVTQMGNDKSIKCEQNLGHDTMYWYKQDSKKFLKIMFSYNNKELIINETVPNRFSPKSPDKAHLNLHINSLELGDSAVYFCASSPRDSLTEAFFGQGTRLTVV.

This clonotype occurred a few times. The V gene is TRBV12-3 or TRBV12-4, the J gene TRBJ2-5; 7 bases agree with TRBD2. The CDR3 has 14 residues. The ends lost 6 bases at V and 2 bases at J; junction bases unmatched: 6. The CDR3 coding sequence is TGTGCCAGCAGCCCCGCGGGACTACAAGAGACCCAGTACTTC. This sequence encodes CASSPAGLQETQYF.

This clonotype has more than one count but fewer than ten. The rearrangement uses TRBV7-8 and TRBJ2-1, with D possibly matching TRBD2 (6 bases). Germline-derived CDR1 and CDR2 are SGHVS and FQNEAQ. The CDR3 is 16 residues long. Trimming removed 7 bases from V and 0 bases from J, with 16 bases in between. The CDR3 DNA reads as TGTGCCAGCACTTCTAAGGGAGGCCCCTCCTACAATGAGCAGTTCTTC. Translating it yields CASTSKGGPSYNEQFF. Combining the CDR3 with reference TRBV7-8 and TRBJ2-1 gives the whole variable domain GAGVSQSPRYKVAKRGQDVALRCDPISGHVSLFWYQQALGQGPEFLTYFQNEAQLDKSGLPSDRFFAERPEGSVSTLKIQRTQQEDSAVYLCASTSKGGPSYNEQFFGPGTRLTVL.

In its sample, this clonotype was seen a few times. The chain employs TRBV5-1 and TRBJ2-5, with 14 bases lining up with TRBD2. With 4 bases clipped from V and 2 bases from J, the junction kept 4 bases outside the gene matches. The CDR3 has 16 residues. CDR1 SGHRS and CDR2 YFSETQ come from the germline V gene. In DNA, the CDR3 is TGCGCCAGCAGCCCGGGGACTAGCGGGGGACAAGAGACCCAGTACTTC. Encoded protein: CASSPGTSGGQETQYF.

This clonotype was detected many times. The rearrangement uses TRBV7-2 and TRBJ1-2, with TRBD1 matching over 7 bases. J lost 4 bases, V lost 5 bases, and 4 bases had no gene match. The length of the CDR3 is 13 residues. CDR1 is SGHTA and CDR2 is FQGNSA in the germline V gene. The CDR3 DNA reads TGTGCCAGCAGCACGACAGGGATCTATGGCTACACCTTC. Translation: CASSTTGIYGYTF.

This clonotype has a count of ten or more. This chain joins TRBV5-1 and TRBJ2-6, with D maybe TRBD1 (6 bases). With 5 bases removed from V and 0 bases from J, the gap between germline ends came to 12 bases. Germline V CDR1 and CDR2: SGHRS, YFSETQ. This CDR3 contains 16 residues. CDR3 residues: CASSRKDSSGANVLTF. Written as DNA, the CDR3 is TGCGCCAGCAGTCGGAAGGACAGCTCTGGGGCCAACGTCCTGACTTTC.

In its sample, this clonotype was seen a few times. CDR3: CASTLQGGNYGYTF. Here the CDR3 DNA reads TGTGCCAGCACCTTACAGGGGGGGAACTATGGCTACACCTTC. This chain joins TRBV2 and TRBJ1-2; 8 nucleotides agree with TRBD1. CDR3 length: 14 residues. V was pared by 7 bases and J by 2 bases, with 6 bases of the junction left unmatched. The germline gives CDR1 SNHLY, CDR2 FYNNEI.

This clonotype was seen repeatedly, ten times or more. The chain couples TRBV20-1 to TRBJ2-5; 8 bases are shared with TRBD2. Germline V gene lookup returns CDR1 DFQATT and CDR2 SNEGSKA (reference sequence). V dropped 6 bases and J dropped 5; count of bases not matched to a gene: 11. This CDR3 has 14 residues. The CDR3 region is CSAPGLVERETQYF. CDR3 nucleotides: TGCAGTGCCCCGGGACTAGTGGAGAGGGAGACCCAGTACTTC.

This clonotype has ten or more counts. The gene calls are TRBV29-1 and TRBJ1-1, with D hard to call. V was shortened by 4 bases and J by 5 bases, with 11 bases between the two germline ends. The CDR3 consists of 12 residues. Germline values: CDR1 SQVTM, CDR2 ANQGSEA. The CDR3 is CSVGPAATEAFF. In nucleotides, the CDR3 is TGCAGCGTTGGCCCAGCGGCGACTGAAGCTTTCTTT.

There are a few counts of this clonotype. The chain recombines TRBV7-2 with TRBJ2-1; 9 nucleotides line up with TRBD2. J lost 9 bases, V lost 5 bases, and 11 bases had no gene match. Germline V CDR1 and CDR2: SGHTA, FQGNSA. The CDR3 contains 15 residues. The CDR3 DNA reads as TGTGCCAGCAGCCAGCCCCTAGCGGGGAAGCGTGAGCAGTTCTTC. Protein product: CASSQPLAGKREQFF.

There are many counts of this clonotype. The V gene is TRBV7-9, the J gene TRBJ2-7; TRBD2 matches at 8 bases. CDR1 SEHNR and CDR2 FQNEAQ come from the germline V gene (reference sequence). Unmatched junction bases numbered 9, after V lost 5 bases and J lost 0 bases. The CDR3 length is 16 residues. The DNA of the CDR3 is TGTGCCAGCAGCCCACCAATCAGCGGGGGCTCCTACGAGCAGTACTTC. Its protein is CASSPPISGGSYEQYF.

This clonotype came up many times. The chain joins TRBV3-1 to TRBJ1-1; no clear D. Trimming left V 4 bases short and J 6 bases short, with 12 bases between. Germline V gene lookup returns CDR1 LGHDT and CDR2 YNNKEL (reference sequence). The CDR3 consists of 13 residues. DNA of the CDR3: TGTGCCAGCAGCCCCCCCGATCTCCCTGAAGCTTTCTTT. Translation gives CASSPPDLPEAFF.

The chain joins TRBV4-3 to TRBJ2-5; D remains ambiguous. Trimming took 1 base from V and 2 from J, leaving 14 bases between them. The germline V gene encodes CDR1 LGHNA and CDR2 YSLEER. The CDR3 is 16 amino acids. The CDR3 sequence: CASSQGADGLQETQYF. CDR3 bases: TGCGCCAGCAGCCAAGGGGCGGACGGATTACAAGAGACCCAGTACTTC.

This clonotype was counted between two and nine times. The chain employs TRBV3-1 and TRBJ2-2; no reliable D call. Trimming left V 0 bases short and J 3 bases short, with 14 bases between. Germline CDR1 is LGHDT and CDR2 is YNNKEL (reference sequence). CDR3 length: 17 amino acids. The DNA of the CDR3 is TGTGCCAGCAGCCAAGATAAACACCTAGGTGACACCGGGGAGCTGTTTTTT. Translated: CASSQDKHLGDTGELFF.

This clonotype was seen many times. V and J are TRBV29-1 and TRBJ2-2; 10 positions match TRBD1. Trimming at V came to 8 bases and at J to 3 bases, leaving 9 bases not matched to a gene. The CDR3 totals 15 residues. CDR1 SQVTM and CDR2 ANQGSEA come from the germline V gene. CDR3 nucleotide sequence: TGCAGCACAGAGGACAGGGGGACGGACACCGGGGAGCTGTTTTTT. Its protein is CSTEDRGTDTGELFF.

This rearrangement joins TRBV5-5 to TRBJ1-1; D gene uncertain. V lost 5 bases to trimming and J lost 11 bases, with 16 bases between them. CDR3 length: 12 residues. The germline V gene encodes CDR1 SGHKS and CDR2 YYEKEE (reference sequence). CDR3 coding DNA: TGTGCCAGCAGGACGGAGGTGGCTGGGGCTTTCTTT. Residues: CASRTEVAGAFF.

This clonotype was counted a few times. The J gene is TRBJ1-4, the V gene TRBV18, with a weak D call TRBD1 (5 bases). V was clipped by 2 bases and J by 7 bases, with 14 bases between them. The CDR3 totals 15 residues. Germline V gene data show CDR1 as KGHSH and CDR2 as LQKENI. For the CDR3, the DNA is TGTGCCAGCTCACCAGGTTTTGCAGGGACTGAAAAACTGTTTTTT. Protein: CASSPGFAGTEKLFF.

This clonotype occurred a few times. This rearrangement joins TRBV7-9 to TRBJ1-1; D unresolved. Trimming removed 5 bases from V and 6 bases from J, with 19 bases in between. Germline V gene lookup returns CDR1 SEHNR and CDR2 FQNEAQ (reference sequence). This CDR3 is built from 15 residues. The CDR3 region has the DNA TGTGCCAGCAGCGCGGGCCCTCTACCGTGGGCTGAAGCTTTCTTT. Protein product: CASSAGPLPWAEAFF.

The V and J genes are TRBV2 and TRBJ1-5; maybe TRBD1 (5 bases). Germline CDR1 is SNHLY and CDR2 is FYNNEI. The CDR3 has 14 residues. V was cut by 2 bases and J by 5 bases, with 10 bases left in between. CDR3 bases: TGTGCCAGCAGTGAAAGAATGGGGGATCAGCCCCAGCATTTT. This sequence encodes CASSERMGDQPQHF.

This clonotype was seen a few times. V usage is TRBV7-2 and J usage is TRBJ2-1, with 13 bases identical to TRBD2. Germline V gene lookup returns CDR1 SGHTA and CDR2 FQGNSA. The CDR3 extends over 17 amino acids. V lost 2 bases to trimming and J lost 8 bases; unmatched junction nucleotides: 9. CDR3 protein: CASSLPPGLAGRHEQFF. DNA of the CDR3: TGTGCCAGCAGCTTACCCCCGGGACTAGCGGGAAGGCATGAGCAGTTCTTC.

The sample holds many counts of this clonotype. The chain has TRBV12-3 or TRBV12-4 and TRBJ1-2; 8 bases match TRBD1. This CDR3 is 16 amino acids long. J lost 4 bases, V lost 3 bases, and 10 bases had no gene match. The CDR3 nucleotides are TGTGCCAGCAGTTTGGCCCCCCAGGGGGCGAGCTATGGCTACACCTTC. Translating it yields CASSLAPQGASYGYTF.

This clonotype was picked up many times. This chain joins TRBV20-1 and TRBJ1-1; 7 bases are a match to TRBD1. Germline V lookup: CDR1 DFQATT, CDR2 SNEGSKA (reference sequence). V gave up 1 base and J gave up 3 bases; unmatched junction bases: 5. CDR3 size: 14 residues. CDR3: CSARGYRGHTEAFF. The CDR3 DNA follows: TGCAGTGCTAGAGGTTACAGGGGACACACTGAAGCTTTCTTT.

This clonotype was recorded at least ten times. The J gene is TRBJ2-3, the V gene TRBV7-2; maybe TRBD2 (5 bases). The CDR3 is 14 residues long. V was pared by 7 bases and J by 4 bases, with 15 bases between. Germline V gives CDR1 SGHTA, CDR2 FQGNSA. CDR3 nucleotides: TGTGCCAGCACCACTTATTTGGAGGCAGATACGCAGTATTTT. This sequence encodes CASTTYLEADTQYF.

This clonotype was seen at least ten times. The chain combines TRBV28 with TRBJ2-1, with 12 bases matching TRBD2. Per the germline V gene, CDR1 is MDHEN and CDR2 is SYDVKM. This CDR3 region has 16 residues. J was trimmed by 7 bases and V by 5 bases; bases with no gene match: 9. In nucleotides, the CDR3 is TGTGCCAGCAGTCCAGCCGGGACTAGCGGGCGGAATGAGCAGTTCTTC. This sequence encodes CASSPAGTSGRNEQFF.

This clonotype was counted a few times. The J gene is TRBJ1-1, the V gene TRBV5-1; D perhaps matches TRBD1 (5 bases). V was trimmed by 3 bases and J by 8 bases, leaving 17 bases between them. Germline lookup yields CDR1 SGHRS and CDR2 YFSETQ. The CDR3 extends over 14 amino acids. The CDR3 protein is CASSSATGPYEAFF. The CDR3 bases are TGCGCCAGCAGCTCAGCTACAGGACCTTACGAAGCTTTCTTT. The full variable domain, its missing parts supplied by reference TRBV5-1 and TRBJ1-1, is KAGVTQTPRYLIKTRGQQVTLSCSPISGHRSVSWYQQTPGQGLQFLFEYFSETQRNKGNFPGRFSGRQFSNSRSEMNVSTLELGDSALYLCASSSATGPYEAFFGQGTRLTVV.

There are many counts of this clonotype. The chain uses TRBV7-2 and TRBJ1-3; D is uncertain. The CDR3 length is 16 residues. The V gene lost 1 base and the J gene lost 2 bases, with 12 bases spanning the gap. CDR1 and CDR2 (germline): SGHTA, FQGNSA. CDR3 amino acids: CASSLERVTAGNTIYF. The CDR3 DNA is TGTGCCAGCAGCTTAGAAAGGGTAACCGCTGGAAACACCATATATTTT.

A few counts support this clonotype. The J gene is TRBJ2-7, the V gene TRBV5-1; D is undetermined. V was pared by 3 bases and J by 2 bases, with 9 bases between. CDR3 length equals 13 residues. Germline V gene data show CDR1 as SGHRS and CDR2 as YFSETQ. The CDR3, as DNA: TGCGCCAGCAGCTCCAACCCAGCCTACGAGCAGTACTTC. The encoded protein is CASSSNPAYEQYF.

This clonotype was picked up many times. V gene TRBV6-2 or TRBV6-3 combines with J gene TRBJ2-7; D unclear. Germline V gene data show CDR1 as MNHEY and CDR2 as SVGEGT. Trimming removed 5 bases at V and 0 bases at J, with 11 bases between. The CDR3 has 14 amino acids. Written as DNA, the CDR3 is TGTGCCAGCAGTGTAGCCTCGCGCTCCTACGAGCAGTACTTC. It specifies CASSVASRSYEQYF.

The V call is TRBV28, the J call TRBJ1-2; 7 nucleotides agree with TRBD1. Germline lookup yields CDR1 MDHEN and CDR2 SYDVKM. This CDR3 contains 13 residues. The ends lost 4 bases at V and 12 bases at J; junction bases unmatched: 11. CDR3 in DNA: TGTGCCAGCAGTTCCCGGGACAGCCTAGATAACACCTTC. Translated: CASSSRDSLDNTF.

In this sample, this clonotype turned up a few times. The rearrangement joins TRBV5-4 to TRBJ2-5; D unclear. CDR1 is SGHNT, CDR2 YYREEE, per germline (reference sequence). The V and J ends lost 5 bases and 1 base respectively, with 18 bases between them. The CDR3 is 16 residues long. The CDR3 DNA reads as TGTGCCAGCAGTCCGGACCCTGCCTCACGCCAAGAGACCCAGTACTTC. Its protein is CASSPDPASRQETQYF. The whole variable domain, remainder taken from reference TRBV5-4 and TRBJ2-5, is ETGVTQSPTHLIKTRGQQVTLRCSSQSGHNTVSWYQQALGQGPQFIFQYYREEENGRGNFPPRFSGLQFPNYSSELNVNALELDDSALYLCASSPDPASRQETQYFGPGTRLLVL.